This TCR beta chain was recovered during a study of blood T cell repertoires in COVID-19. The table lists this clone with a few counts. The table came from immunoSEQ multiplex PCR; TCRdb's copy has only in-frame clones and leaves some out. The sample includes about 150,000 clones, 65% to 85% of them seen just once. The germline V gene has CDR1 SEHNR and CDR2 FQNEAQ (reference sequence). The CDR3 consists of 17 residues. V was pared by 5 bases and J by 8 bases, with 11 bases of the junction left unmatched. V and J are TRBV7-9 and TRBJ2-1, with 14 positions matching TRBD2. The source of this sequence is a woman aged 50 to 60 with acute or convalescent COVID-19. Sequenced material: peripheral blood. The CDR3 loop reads CASSARLAGGGRDEQFF. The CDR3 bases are TGTGCCAGCAGCGCCCGACTAGCGGGGGGGGGAAGGGATGAGCAGTTCTTC.